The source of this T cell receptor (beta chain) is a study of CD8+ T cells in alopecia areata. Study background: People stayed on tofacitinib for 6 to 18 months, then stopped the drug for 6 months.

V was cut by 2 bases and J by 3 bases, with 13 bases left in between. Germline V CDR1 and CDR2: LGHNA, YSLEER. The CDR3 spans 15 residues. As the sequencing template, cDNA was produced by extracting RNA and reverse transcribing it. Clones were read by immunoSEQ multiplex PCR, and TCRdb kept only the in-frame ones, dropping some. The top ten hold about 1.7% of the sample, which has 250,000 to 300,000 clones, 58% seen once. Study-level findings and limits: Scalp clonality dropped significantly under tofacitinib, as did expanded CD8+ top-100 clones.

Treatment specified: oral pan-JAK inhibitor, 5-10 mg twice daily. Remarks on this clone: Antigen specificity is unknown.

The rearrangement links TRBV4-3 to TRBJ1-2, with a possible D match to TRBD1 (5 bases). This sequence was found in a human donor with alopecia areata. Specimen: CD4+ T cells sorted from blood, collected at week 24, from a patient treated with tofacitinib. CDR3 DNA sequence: TGCGCCAGCAGCCAATTGGTGCAGGGCCACTATGGCTACACCTTC. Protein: CASSQLVQGHYGYTF.